These 9 T cell receptor beta chains were all obtained from the same sample, sequenced in a study of blood T cell repertoires in COVID-19. Using immunoSEQ multiplex PCR, the repertoire was profiled, and TCRdb retains in-frame clones only, with some absent. The sample records fewer than 85,000 clones, about 90% being singletons. The sequenced sample consisted of peripheral blood. The receptors here all came from a human donor in a cohort sampled during active COVID-19.

This chain links TRBV21-1 with TRBJ2-3; no check of the table's D call, TRBD2, against the DNA was made. TRBV21-1 corresponds to a pseudogene. The CDR3 has 15 amino acids. DNA of the CDR3: TGTGCCAGCAGCAAAGGGCTAGCGGCAACAGATACGCAGTATTTT. Protein: CASSKGLAATDTQYF.

The V gene is TRBV12-5, the J gene TRBJ1-1; 8 bases are shared with TRBD1. The J segment lost 2 bases and the V segment lost 0 bases, leaving 5 bases of the junction unmatched. The CDR3 consists of 16 residues. The germline V gene has CDR1 LGHNT and CDR2 FRNRAP. CDR3 DNA sequence: TGTGCTAGTGGTTTGGTACAGGGGGTATTAAACACTGAAGCTTTCTTT. The encoded protein is CASGLVQGVLNTEAFF. Drawing the rest from reference TRBV12-5 and TRBJ1-1, the complete variable domain is DARVTQTPRHKVTEMGQEVTMRCQPILGHNTVFWYRQTMMQGLELLAYFRNRAPLDDSGMPKDRFSAEMPDATLATLKIQPSEPRDSAVYFCASGLVQGVLNTEAFFGQGTRLTVV.

The chain recombines TRBV28 with TRBJ1-2, with a weak D call TRBD1 (5 bases). CDR3 length: 13 residues. Germline V gene sequence: CDR1 MDHEN, CDR2 SYDVKM. V dropped 6 bases and J dropped 8 bases, with 16 bases sitting between them. CDR3 bases: TGTGCCAGCAGACGCGGGGCAGGGCAAGGCTACACCTTC. This codes for CASRRGAGQGYTF.

This chain links TRBV5-1 with TRBJ1-3, with D perhaps TRBD1 (6 bases). CDR3 size: 16 residues. The germline V and J ends were trimmed by 4 bases and 0 bases, with 14 bases remaining between them. Germline V gene lookup returns CDR1 SGHRS and CDR2 YFSETQ. The CDR3 nucleotides are TGCGCCAGCAGCGCTGGACAGAGTGCCTCTGGAAACACCATATATTTT. Encoded protein: CASSAGQSASGNTIYF.

This clone has only one observation. The chain uses TRBV2 and TRBJ1-2; D is undetermined. The CDR3 covers 14 residues. Looked up from germline, CDR1 is SNHLY and CDR2 is FYNNEI. V lost 7 bases to trimming and J lost 5 bases, with 17 bases between them. For the CDR3, the DNA is TGTGCCAGCATTGAGGGCCAACAGTCGTATGGCTACACCTTC. It translates to CASIEGQQSYGYTF.

V gene TRBV4-1 combines with J gene TRBJ2-5; D is unresolved. Trimming pared 1 base from V and 9 bases from J, leaving 6 bases between. The CDR3 runs 11 residues. Germline CDR1 is MGHRA and CDR2 is YSYEKL. Here the CDR3 reads CASSQGEAQYF. DNA for the CDR3: TGCGCCAGCAGCCAAGGTGAGGCCCAGTACTTC.

This sequence joins TRBV5-6 and TRBJ2-5; D perhaps matches TRBD1 (6 bases). The V end was cut by 4 bases, the J end by 0 bases, with 13 bases between. The CDR3 covers 15 residues. CDR1 and CDR2 (germline): SGHDT, YYEEEE. CDR3 in DNA: TGTGCCAGCAGCAGCGAGGGGGAAAACCAAGAGACCCAGTACTTC. This codes for CASSSEGENQETQYF.

The V call is TRBV5-6, the J call TRBJ2-7; TRBD1 matches at 9 bases. Germline CDR1 and CDR2: SGHDT and YYEEEE. J gave up 1 base and V 4 bases, and 3 bases lay outside the gene matches. This CDR3 is built from 14 residues. DNA of the CDR3: TGTGCCAGCAGCCCCGGGACAGGGTCCTACGAGCAGTACTTC. Protein product: CASSPGTGSYEQYF.

V usage is TRBV15 and J usage is TRBJ2-7; D uncertain. Deletions cut 4 bases from V and 2 bases from J, with 24 bases between. In germline, CDR1 is LNHNV, CDR2 YYDKDF (reference sequence). This CDR3 is built from 18 residues. CDR3 amino acids: CATSTSTAPKLLPYEQYF. CDR3 nucleotides: TGTGCCACCAGCACCTCAACAGCCCCTAAACTCCTACCCTACGAGCAGTACTTC.